Listed below are T cell receptor beta chains from one sample, sequenced in a study of cytomegalovirus exposure and HLA in healthy donors. Profiled with immunoSEQ multiplex PCR; TCRdb holds only in-frame clones, not every one. This table holds 150,000 to 200,000 clones, approximately 84% found once. The material sequenced was PBMCs. All receptors derive from a woman aged 18-29 years in good health and CMV-seropositive. CDR3s include the opening cysteine and the closing phenylalanine or tryptophan. Fields, in order: J gene, V gene, D gene, clone size, CDR3 protein, CDR3 DNA. A D gene is named only where the DNA matches it firmly. Clone sizes are given selectively: once, few, many, or a class where the clone is expanded.

j_call: TRBJ2-7
v_call: TRBV9
d_call: TRBD2
clone_size: -
cdr3_aa: CASSVGSGGGESEQYF
cdr3_nt: TGTGCCAGCAGCGTAGGCAGCGGCGGGGGGGAGTCCGAGCAGTACTTC

j_call: TRBJ2-6
v_call: TRBV5-1
d_call: -
clone_size: once
cdr3_aa: CASSSTAFSGANVLTF
cdr3_nt: TGCGCCAGCAGCTCGACAGCATTCTCTGGGGCCAACGTCCTGACTTTC

j_call: TRBJ2-3
v_call: TRBV7-3
d_call: TRBD2
clone_size: -
cdr3_aa: CASSLRPSGSTDTQYF
cdr3_nt: TGTGCCAGCAGCTTAAGGCCTAGCGGAAGCACAGATACGCAGTATTTT

j_call: TRBJ1-5
v_call: TRBV11-3
d_call: -
clone_size: once
cdr3_aa: CASSLGPGQPQHF
cdr3_nt: TGTGCCAGCAGCTTAGGACCGGGGCAGCCCCAGCATTTT

j_call: TRBJ1-1
v_call: TRBV29-1
d_call: -
clone_size: -
cdr3_aa: CSVSTLEAFF
cdr3_nt: TGCAGCGTTTCGACTCTTGAAGCTTTCTTT

j_call: TRBJ2-7
v_call: TRBV4-2
d_call: TRBD1
clone_size: few
cdr3_aa: CASSPWTGPAYEQYF
cdr3_nt: TGTGCCAGCAGCCCATGGACAGGACCAGCCTACGAGCAGTACTTC

j_call: TRBJ1-1
v_call: TRBV11-3
d_call: TRBD1
clone_size: -
cdr3_aa: CASSARQGNTEAFF
cdr3_nt: TGTGCCAGCAGCGCACGACAGGGTAACACTGAAGCTTTCTTT

j_call: TRBJ1-5
v_call: TRBV6-5
d_call: TRBD1
clone_size: -
cdr3_aa: CASRTGQGSHQPQHF
cdr3_nt: TGTGCCAGCAGGACGGGACAGGGGTCCCATCAGCCCCAGCATTTT

j_call: TRBJ2-5
v_call: TRBV6-1
d_call: -
clone_size: -
cdr3_aa: CASSEAVGRQRETQYF
cdr3_nt: TGTGCCAGCAGTGAAGCCGTTGGACGGCAGCGGGAGACCCAGTACTTC

j_call: TRBJ1-2
v_call: TRBV5-1
d_call: TRBD1
clone_size: -
cdr3_aa: CASSLDRGHGYTF
cdr3_nt: TGCGCCAGCAGCTTGGACAGGGGGCATGGCTACACCTTC

j_call: TRBJ1-2
v_call: TRBV7-8
d_call: -
clone_size: few
cdr3_aa: CASSLGAGRYGYTF
cdr3_nt: TGTGCCAGCAGCTTAGGGGCAGGGAGGTATGGCTACACCTTC

j_call: TRBJ2-5
v_call: TRBV5-1
d_call: -
clone_size: -
cdr3_aa: CASSLGGAIGQETQYF
cdr3_nt: TGCGCCAGCAGCTTGGGAGGCGCCATCGGACAAGAGACCCAGTACTTC

j_call: TRBJ1-3
v_call: TRBV4-1
d_call: -
clone_size: -
cdr3_aa: CASSQVQDTIYF
cdr3_nt: TGCGCCAGCAGCCAAGTACAGGACACCATATATTTT

j_call: TRBJ2-5
v_call: TRBV5-1
d_call: TRBD1
clone_size: -
cdr3_aa: CASSADRPYQETQYF
cdr3_nt: TGCGCCAGCAGCGCGGACAGGCCGTACCAAGAGACCCAGTACTTC

j_call: TRBJ2-1
v_call: TRBV11-2
d_call: -
clone_size: -
cdr3_aa: CASSLMGPYNEQFF
cdr3_nt: TGTGCCAGCAGCTTAATGGGGCCTTACAATGAGCAGTTCTTC

j_call: TRBJ1-5
v_call: TRBV2
d_call: -
clone_size: many
cdr3_aa: CASSELQNQPQHF
cdr3_nt: TGTGCCAGCAGTGAACTCCAGAATCAGCCCCAGCATTTT

j_call: TRBJ1-4
v_call: TRBV9
d_call: TRBD1
clone_size: -
cdr3_aa: CASSTGGSTNEKLFF
cdr3_nt: TGTGCCAGTTCGACAGGGGGCTCAACTAATGAAAAACTGTTTTTT

j_call: TRBJ1-1
v_call: TRBV21-1
d_call: -
clone_size: -
cdr3_aa: CASSKAGVNEAFF
cdr3_nt: TGTGCCAGCAGCAAAGCGGGAGTGAACGAAGCTTTCTTT

j_call: TRBJ2-7
v_call: TRBV4-3
d_call: -
clone_size: -
cdr3_aa: CASSQGSGHPEQYF
cdr3_nt: TGCGCCAGCAGCCAAGGATCGGGACATCCCGAGCAGTACTTC

j_call: TRBJ1-6
v_call: TRBV6-1
d_call: -
clone_size: -
cdr3_aa: CASSETAIRNSPLHF
cdr3_nt: TGTGCCAGCAGTGAGACAGCTATACGAAATTCACCCCTCCACTTT

j_call: TRBJ1-1
v_call: TRBV6-5
d_call: -
clone_size: -
cdr3_aa: CASTGGPQGTEAFF
cdr3_nt: TGTGCCAGCACCGGGGGGCCTCAAGGCACTGAAGCTTTCTTT

j_call: TRBJ1-1
v_call: TRBV9
d_call: -
clone_size: few
cdr3_aa: CASSPVTGSAAFF
cdr3_nt: TGTGCCAGCAGCCCAGTGACAGGCTCAGCAGCTTTCTTT

j_call: TRBJ1-3
v_call: TRBV5-6
d_call: TRBD1
clone_size: -
cdr3_aa: CASSLQGGNTIYF
cdr3_nt: TGTGCCAGCAGCTTACAGGGGGGAAACACCATATATTTT

j_call: TRBJ1-6
v_call: TRBV6-1
d_call: TRBD1
clone_size: once
cdr3_aa: CASSEALGQVNSPLHF
cdr3_nt: TGTGCCAGCAGTGAAGCTTTGGGACAGGTGAATTCACCCCTCCACTTT

j_call: TRBJ2-5
v_call: TRBV27
d_call: -
clone_size: -
cdr3_aa: CASSLVRGETQYF
cdr3_nt: TGTGCCAGCAGTTTAGTAAGGGGGGAGACCCAGTACTTC

j_call: TRBJ1-1
v_call: TRBV19
d_call: TRBD1
clone_size: -
cdr3_aa: CASSLRTGYSEAFF
cdr3_nt: TGTGCCAGTAGTCTCCGGACAGGTTATTCTGAAGCTTTCTTT

j_call: TRBJ2-2
v_call: TRBV9
d_call: TRBD1
clone_size: -
cdr3_aa: CASSVPGQGGDTGELFF
cdr3_nt: TGTGCCAGCAGCGTCCCGGGACAGGGAGGGGACACCGGGGAGCTGTTTTTT

j_call: TRBJ1-3
v_call: TRBV4-2
d_call: -
clone_size: -
cdr3_aa: CASSQDGGSGNTIYF
cdr3_nt: TGTGCCAGCAGCCAAGACGGAGGGTCTGGAAACACCATATATTTT

j_call: TRBJ1-6
v_call: TRBV2
d_call: -
clone_size: few
cdr3_aa: CASSEGDRFYSPLHF
cdr3_nt: TGTGCCAGCAGTGAAGGAGACAGGTTTTATTCACCCCTCCACTTT

j_call: TRBJ2-5
v_call: TRBV4-3
d_call: -
clone_size: -
cdr3_aa: CASSLEPTAETQYF
cdr3_nt: TGCGCCAGCAGCCTCGAACCGACAGCAGAGACCCAGTACTTC

j_call: TRBJ2-5
v_call: TRBV9
d_call: -
clone_size: -
cdr3_aa: CASSSVTGPQETQYF
cdr3_nt: TGTGCCAGCAGCTCCGTCACAGGGCCCCAAGAGACCCAGTACTTC

j_call: TRBJ1-4
v_call: TRBV4-1
d_call: -
clone_size: -
cdr3_aa: CASSQDAAGHRGEKLFF
cdr3_nt: TGCGCCAGCAGCCAAGATGCGGCCGGACATAGAGGTGAAAAACTGTTTTTT

j_call: TRBJ2-2
v_call: TRBV7-9
d_call: -
clone_size: -
cdr3_aa: CASGAIRLGGELFF
cdr3_nt: TGTGCCAGCGGGGCGATCAGGCTTGGCGGGGAGCTGTTTTTT

j_call: TRBJ2-1
v_call: TRBV6-1
d_call: TRBD2
clone_size: -
cdr3_aa: CASSTTSGDYNEQFF
cdr3_nt: TGTGCCAGCAGTACGACTAGCGGGGACTACAATGAGCAGTTCTTC

j_call: TRBJ1-2
v_call: TRBV5-1
d_call: TRBD1
clone_size: few
cdr3_aa: CASSLGQGPHYGYTF
cdr3_nt: TGCGCCAGCAGCCTGGGACAGGGCCCCCACTATGGCTACACCTTC